Reported below is one T cell receptor beta chain. Antigen unknown. Trimming at V came to 6 bases and at J to 4 bases, leaving 4 bases not matched to a gene. The CDR3 length is 14 residues. CDR1 and CDR2 from the germline V gene are SNHLY and FYNNEI. TCRdb's table, derived via immunoSEQ multiplex PCR, lists solely in-frame clones and lacks some. The table lists some 11,000 clones, approximately 86% of them singletons, with around 31% in the top ten. This entry is derived from a study of OX40 agonist ivuxolimab in advanced cancers. Across the whole study: Males comprised 75% to 90% of the group, whose mean age was about 60 years (range 23 to 79). Checkpoint inhibitors had been given previously to 40% of patients. In three patients, partial responses were observed, one with hepatocellular carcinoma and two with cutaneous melanoma.

Study-level results: On average, CD8+ T cells had more expanded clones than CD4+.

The chain uses TRBV2 and TRBJ1-3; 9 bases fit TRBD1. This TCR derives from an adult with an advanced solid tumor such as melanoma, head and neck, liver or kidney cancer. Specimen: CD4+ or CD8+ T cells sorted from blood, collected in a trial of the OX40 agonist ivuxolimab. Here the CDR3 DNA reads TGTGCCAGCAGGGACAGGGGTGTCGGAAACACCATATATTTT. The encoded protein is CASRDRGVGNTIYF.